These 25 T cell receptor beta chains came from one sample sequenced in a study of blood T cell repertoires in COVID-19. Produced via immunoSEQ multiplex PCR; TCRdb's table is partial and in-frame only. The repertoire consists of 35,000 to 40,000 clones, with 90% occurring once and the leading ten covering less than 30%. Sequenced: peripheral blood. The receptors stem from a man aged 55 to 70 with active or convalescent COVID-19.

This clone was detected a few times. CDR3 nucleotides: TGTGCCAGCAGTGATGAGGGACAACGTCAGCCCCAGCATTTT. Protein: CASSDEGQRQPQHF. The V and J genes are TRBV6-1 and TRBJ1-5, with a possible D match to TRBD1 (6 bases). This CDR3 region has 14 residues. V was clipped by 3 bases and J by 6 bases, with 12 bases between them. The germline V gene encodes CDR1 MNHNS and CDR2 SASEGT.

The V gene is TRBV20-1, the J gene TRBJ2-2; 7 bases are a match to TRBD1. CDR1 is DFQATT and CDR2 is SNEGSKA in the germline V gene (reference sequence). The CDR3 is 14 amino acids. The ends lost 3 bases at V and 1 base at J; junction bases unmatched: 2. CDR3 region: CSASTGENTGELFF. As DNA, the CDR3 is TGCAGTGCTAGTACAGGGGAGAACACCGGGGAGCTGTTTTTT.

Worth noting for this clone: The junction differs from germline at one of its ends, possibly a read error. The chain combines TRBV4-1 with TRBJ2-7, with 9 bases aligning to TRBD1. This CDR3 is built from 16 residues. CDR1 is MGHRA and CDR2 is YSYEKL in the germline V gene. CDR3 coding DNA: TGCGCCAGCAGCCAAGGATTGGGGGACAGGGTCCACGAGCGGTACTTC. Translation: CASSQGLGDRVHERYF.

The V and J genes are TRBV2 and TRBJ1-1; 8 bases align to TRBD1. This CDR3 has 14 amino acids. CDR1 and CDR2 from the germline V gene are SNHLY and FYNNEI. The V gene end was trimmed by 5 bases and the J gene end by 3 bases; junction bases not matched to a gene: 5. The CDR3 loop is CASSQTGAYTEAFF. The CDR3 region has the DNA TGTGCCAGCAGTCAGACAGGGGCGTACACTGAAGCTTTCTTT.

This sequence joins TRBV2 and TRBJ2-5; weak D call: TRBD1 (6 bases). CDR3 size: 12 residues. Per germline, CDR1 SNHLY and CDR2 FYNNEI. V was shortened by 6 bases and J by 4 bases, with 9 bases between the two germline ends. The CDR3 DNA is TGTGCCAGCAGAACGACAGGAGAGACCCAGTACTTC. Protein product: CASRTTGETQYF.

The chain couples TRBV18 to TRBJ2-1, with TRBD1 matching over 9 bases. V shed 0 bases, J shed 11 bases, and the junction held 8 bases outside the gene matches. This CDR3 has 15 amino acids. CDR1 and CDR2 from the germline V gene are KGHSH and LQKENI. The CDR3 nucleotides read TGTGCCAGCTCACCACCCGAGGACAGGGGCCTGAAGCAGTTCTTC. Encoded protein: CASSPPEDRGLKQFF.

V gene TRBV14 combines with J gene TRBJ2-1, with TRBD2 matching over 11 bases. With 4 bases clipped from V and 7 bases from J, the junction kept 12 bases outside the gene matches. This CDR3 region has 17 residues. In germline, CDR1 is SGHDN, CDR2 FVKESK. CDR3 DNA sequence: TGTGCCAGCAGCCCCAGACTAGCGGGGCGGCGTCGGAATGAGCAGTTCTTC. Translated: CASSPRLAGRRRNEQFF.

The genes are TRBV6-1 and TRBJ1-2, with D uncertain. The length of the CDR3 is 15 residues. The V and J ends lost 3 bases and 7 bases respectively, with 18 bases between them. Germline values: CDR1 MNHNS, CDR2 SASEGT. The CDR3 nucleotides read TGTGCCAGCAGTGACAAAGGCGGGCAAGCAAGTGGCTACACCTTC. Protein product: CASSDKGGQASGYTF.

The CDR3 DNA reads TGCAGTGCTAGTCGACAGGGGGGGATAAGCACTGAAGCTTTCTTT. Its translation is CSASRQGGISTEAFF. The chain links TRBV20-1 to TRBJ1-1; 9 positions agree with TRBD1. This CDR3 contains 15 residues. Germline lookup yields CDR1 DFQATT and CDR2 SNEGSKA (reference sequence). Germline trimming cut 3 bases from V and 4 bases from J; bases unmatched to any gene: 9.

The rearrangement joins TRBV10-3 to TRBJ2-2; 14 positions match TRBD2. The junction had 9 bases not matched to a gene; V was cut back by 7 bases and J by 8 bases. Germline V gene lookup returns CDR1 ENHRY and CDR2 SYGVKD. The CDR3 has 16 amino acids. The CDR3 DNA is TGTGCCATCACCCCGACTAGCGGGAGGGCTGGAGGGGAGCTGTTTTTT. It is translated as CAITPTSGRAGGELFF.

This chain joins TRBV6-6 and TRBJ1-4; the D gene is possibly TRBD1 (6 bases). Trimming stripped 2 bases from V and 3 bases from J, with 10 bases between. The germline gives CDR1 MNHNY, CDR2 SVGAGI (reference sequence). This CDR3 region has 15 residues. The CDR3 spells CASSYQGRANEKLFF. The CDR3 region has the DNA TGTGCCAGCAGTTACCAGGGGAGGGCTAATGAAAAACTGTTTTTT.

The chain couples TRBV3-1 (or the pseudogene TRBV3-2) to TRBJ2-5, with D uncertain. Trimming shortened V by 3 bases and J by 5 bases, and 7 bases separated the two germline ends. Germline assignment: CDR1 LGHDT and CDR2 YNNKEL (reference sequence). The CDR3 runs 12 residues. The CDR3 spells CASSQLGETQYF. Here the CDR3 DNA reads TGTGCCAGCAGCCAGCTCGGGGAGACCCAGTACTTC.

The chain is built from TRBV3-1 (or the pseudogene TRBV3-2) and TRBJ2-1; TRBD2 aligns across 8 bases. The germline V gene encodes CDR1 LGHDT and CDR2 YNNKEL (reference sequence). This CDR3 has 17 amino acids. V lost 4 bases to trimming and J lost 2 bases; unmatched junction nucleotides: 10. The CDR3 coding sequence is TGTGCCAGCAGCCGGTGGGGGGCGGGAGGAACCTACAATGAGCAGTTCTTC. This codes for CASSRWGAGGTYNEQFF.

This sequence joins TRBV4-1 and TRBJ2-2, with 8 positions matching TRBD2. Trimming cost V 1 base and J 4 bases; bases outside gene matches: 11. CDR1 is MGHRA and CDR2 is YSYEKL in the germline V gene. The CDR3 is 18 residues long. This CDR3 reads CASSQVIIGTSGTGELFF. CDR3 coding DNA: TGCGCCAGCAGCCAAGTCATCATCGGGACTAGTGGCACCGGGGAGCTGTTTTTT.

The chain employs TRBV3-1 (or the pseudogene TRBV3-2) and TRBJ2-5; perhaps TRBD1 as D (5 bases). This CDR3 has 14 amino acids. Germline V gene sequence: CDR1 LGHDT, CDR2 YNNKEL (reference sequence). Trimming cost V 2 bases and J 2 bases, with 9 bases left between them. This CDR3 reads CASSQRGGQETQYF. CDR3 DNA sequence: TGTGCCAGCAGCCAAAGGGGTGGACAAGAGACCCAGTACTTC.

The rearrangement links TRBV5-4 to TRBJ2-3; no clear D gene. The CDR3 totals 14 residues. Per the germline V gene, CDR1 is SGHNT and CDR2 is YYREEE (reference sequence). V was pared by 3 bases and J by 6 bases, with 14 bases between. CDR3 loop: CASSSFEYTDTQYF. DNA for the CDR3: TGTGCCAGCAGCTCCTTCGAATACACGGATACGCAGTATTTT. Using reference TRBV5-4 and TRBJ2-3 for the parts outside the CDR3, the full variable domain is ETGVTQSPTHLIKTRGQQVTLRCSSQSGHNTVSWYQQALGQGPQFIFQYYREEENGRGNFPPRFSGLQFPNYSSELNVNALELDDSALYLCASSSFEYTDTQYFGPGTRLTVL.

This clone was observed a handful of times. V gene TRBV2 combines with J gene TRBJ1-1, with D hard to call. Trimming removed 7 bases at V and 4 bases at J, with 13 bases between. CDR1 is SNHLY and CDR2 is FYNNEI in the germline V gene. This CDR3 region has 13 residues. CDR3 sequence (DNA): TGTGCCAGCAAGACAAACAATCCCACTGAAGCTTTCTTT. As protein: CASKTNNPTEAFF.

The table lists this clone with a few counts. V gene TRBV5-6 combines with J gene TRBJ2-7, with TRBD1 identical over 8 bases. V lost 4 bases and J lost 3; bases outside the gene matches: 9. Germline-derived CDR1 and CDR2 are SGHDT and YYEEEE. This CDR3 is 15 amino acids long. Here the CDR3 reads CASSRPDRAVYEQYF. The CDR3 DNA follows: TGTGCCAGCAGCAGACCGGACAGGGCGGTCTACGAGCAGTACTTC.

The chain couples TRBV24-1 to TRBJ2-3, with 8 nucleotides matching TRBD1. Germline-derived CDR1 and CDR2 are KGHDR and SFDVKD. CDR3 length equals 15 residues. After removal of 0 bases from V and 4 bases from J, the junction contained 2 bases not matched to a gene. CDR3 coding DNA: TGTGCCACCAGTGATTTGGGACAGGGTGCAGATACGCAGTATTTT. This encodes CATSDLGQGADTQYF.

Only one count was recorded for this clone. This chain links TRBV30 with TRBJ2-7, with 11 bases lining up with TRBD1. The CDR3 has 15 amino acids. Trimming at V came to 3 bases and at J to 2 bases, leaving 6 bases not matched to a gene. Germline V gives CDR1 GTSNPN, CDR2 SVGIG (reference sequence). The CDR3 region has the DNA TGTGCCTGGAGCCGACCGGGACAGGGGGCCTACGAGCAGTACTTC. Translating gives CAWSRPGQGAYEQYF.

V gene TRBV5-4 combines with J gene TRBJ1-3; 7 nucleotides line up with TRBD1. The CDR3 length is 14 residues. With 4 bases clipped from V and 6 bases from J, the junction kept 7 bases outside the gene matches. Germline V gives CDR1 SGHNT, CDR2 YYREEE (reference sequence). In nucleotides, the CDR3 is TGTGCCAGCAGCCCAAACAGGGGCGCAAACACCATATATTTT. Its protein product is CASSPNRGANTIYF.

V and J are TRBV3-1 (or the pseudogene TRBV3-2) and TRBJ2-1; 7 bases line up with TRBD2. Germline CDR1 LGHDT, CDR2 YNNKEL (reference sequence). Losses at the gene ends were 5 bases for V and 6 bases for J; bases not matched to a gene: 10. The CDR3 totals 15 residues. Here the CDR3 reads CASSDTSDPLNEQFF. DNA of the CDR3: TGTGCCAGCAGCGATACTAGCGACCCCCTCAATGAGCAGTTCTTC.

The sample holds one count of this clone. The CDR3 protein is CATARRRDEQFF. DNA for the CDR3: TGTGCCACCGCACGGAGACGGGATGAGCAGTTCTTC. This chain connects TRBV24-1 to TRBJ2-1, with D unresolved. V was cut by 9 bases and J by 8 bases, with 13 bases left in between. The CDR3 spans 12 residues. Germline lookup yields CDR1 KGHDR and CDR2 SFDVKD.

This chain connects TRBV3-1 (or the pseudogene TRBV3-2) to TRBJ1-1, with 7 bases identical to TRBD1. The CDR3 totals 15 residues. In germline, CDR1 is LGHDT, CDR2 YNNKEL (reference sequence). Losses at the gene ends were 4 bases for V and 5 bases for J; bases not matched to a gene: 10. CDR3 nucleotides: TGTGCCAGCAGCCGAGGGCGACAGGGTCAGACTGAAGCTTTCTTT. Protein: CASSRGRQGQTEAFF.

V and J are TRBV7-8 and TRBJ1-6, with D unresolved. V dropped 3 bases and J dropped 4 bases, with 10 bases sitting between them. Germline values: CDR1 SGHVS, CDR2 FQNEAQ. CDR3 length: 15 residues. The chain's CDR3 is CASSFSEPYNSPLHF. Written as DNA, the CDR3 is TGTGCCAGCAGCTTTTCAGAACCTTATAATTCACCCCTCCACTTT.